Listed here are 3 T cell receptor beta chains from one sample, sequenced in a study of beta chain features in type 1 diabetes (dated by TCRdb to the late 2010s). The receptor library was made with the immunoSEQ multiplex PCR assay. The entire amount of isolated RNA was reverse transcribed using the High Capacity cDNA Reverse Transcription Kit, so the sequenced TCRB transcripts were expressed ones. TCRdb stores this immuneACCESS table with in-frame sequences only. Part of the clones is absent; in the studies checked, under half of the shortfall reflects unresolved V genes, and no reason is known for the rest. This sample has 900,000 or so clones in its table, and 15% to 20% of those were observed once. The biggest ten clones account for about 0.02% of the sample. Sequenced input: naive CD4+ T cells from blood. In the paper's terms, the cell subset or site label means: true naive CD4+ T cells. The receptors come from a woman younger than 30 in good health.

Concerning this clone itself: One end of the junction fails to match germline, which may point to a read error. This CDR3 reads CASSPRLTGNALF. The CDR3 nucleotides read TGTGCCAGCTCACCACGGCTCACCGGGAATGCGCTCTTC. The chain joins TRBV18 to TRBJ2-1; maybe TRBD2 (5 bases). The CDR3 runs 13 residues. Germline values: CDR1 KGHSH, CDR2 LQKENI. The entire variable domain, with the rest obtained from reference TRBV18 and TRBJ2-1, is as follows: NAGVMQNPRHLVRRRGQEARLRCSPMKGHSHVYWYRQLPEEGLKFMVYLQKENIIDESGMPKERFSAEFPKEGPSILRIQQVVRGDSAAYFCASSPRLTGNALFGPGTRLTVL.

This chain joins TRBV18 and TRBJ2-7; 10 bases are a match to TRBD2. CDR3 length: 16 amino acids. Germline loops: CDR1 KGHSH, CDR2 LQKENI. V was pared by 6 bases and J by 4 bases, with 12 bases of the junction left unmatched. CDR3 amino acids: CASSPTSGVMSYEQYF. In nucleotides, the CDR3 is TGTGCCAGCTCTCCAACTAGCGGGGTCATGTCTTACGAGCAGTACTTC.

The genes are TRBV4-1 and TRBJ2-1; 7 nucleotides line up with TRBD1. CDR1 MGHRA and CDR2 YSYEKL come from the germline V gene. The CDR3 loop spans 14 amino acids. The V segment lost 1 base and the J segment 8 bases; nucleotides outside the gene matches: 5. CDR3 amino acids: CASSQGWQGDEQFF. CDR3 bases: TGCGCCAGCAGCCAAGGTTGGCAGGGGGATGAGCAGTTCTTC.